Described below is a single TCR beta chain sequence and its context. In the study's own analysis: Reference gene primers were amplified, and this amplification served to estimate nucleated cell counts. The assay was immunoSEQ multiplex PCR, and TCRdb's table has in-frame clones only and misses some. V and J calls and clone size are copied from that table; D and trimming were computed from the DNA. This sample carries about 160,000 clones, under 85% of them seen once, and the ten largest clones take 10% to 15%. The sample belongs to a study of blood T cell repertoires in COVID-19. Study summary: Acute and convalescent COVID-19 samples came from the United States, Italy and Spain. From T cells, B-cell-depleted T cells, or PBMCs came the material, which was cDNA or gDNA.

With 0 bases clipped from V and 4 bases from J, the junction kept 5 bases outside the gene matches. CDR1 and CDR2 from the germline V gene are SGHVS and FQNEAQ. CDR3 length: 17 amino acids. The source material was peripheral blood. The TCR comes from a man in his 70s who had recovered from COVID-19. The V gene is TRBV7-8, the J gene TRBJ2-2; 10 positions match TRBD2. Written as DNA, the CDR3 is TGTGCCAGCAGCTTAGCGACTAGCGGGCGACTCACCGGGGAGCTGTTTTTT. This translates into CASSLATSGRLTGELFF. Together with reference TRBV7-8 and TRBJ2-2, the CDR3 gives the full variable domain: GAGVSQSPRYKVAKRGQDVALRCDPISGHVSLFWYQQALGQGPEFLTYFQNEAQLDKSGLPSDRFFAERPEGSVSTLKIQRTQQEDSAVYLCASSLATSGRLTGELFFGEGSRLTVL.